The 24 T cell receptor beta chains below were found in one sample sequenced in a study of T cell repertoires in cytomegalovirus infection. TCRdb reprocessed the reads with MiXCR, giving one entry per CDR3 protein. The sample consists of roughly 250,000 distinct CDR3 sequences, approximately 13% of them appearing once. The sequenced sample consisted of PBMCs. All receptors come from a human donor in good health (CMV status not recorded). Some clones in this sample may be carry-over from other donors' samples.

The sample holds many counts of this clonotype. The CDR3 loop reads CSARDSLGWRGSAEQFF. The CDR3 DNA sequence: TGCAGTGCTAGAGATTCTCTGGGCTGGCGAGGCTCGGCTGAGCAGTTCTTC. The chain has TRBV20-1 and TRBJ2-1, with D uncertain. The length of the CDR3 is 17 residues. V was shortened by 0 bases and J by 9 bases, with 24 bases between the two germline ends. From germline, CDR1 is DFQATT and CDR2 SNEGSKA (reference sequence).

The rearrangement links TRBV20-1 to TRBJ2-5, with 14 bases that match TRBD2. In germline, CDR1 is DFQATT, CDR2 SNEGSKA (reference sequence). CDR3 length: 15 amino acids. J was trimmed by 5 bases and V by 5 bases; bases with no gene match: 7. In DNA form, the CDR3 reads TGCAGTGCTCAACCGACTAGCGGGGGGGCGGAGACCCAGTACTTC. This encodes CSAQPTSGGAETQYF.

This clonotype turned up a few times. The CDR3 DNA reads TGTGCCAGCAGCACAGGCCTTAGCAATCAGCCCCAGCATTTT. It specifies CASSTGLSNQPQHF. The chain links TRBV2 to TRBJ1-5; D is possibly TRBD1 (5 bases). The CDR3 spans 14 residues. CDR1 SNHLY and CDR2 FYNNEI come from the germline V gene. V was shortened by 6 bases and J by 0 bases, with 9 bases between the two germline ends.

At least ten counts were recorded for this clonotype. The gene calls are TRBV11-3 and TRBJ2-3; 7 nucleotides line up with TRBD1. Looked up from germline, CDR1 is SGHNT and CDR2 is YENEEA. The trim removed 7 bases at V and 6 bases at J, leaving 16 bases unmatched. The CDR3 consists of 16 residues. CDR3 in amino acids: CASTSHRTGVTDTQYF. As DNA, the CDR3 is TGTGCCAGCACCTCCCATCGGACAGGAGTAACGGATACGCAGTATTTT.

The CDR3 DNA reads TGTGCCAGCAGCGTGGGAGGGGCCTCCGAAAAACTGTTTTTT. This codes for CASSVGGASEKLFF. The chain employs TRBV11-1 and TRBJ1-4; a weak D match, TRBD1 (5 bases). The CDR3 sequence is 14 residues long. The germline V gene has CDR1 SGHAT and CDR2 FQDESV (reference sequence). The V end lost 5 bases, the J end lost 8 bases, and 15 bases lay between the germline ends.

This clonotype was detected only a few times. In nucleotides, the CDR3 is TGTGCCAGCAGCTTGGTAGGTGGGACAGGGAACACTGAAGCTTTCTTT. Amino acid sequence: CASSLVGGTGNTEAFF. V gene TRBV5-6 combines with J gene TRBJ1-1; TRBD1 agrees at 8 bases. After removal of 0 bases from V and 1 base from J, the junction contained 5 bases not matched to a gene. CDR3 length equals 16 residues. CDR1 is SGHDT and CDR2 is YYEEEE in the germline V gene.

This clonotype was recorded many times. The CDR3 protein is CASSSGSGGSGNTIYF. CDR3 nucleotide sequence: TGTGCCAGCAGCTCAGGGAGCGGGGGTTCTGGAAACACCATATATTTT. V gene TRBV7-2 combines with J gene TRBJ1-3, with D possibly matching TRBD1 (5 bases). The CDR3 consists of 16 residues. V was trimmed by 4 bases and J by 1 base, leaving 14 bases between them. CDR1 and CDR2 (germline): SGHTA, FQGNSA.

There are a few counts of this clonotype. CDR3 sequence reads: CASSPGDSTPRNEQFF. The CDR3 DNA is TGTGCCAGCAGCCCCGGGGATTCCACGCCAAGGAATGAGCAGTTCTTC. The chain employs TRBV9 and TRBJ2-1, with D maybe TRBD2 (5 bases). V dropped 4 bases and J dropped 7 bases, with 21 bases sitting between them. The CDR3 is 16 amino acids. CDR1 is SGDLS, CDR2 YYNGEE, per germline.

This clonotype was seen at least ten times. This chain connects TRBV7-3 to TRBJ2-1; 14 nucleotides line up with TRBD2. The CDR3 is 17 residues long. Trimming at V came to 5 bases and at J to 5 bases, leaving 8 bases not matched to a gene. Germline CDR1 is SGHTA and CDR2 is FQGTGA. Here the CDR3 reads CASSPTSGRAWNNEQFF. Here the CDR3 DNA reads TGTGCCAGCAGCCCGACTAGCGGGAGGGCCTGGAACAATGAGCAGTTCTTC.

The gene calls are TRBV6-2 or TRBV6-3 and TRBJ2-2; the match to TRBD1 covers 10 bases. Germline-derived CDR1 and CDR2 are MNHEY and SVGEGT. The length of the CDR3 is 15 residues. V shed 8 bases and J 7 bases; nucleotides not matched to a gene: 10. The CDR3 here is CASRTTGGISGELFF. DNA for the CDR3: TGTGCCAGCCGTACGACAGGGGGCATTAGCGGGGAGCTGTTTTTT.

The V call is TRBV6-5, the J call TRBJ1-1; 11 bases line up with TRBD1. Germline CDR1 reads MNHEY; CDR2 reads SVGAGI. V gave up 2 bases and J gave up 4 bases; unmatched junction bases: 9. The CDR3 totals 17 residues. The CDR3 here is CASSYAGTGGFGTEAFF. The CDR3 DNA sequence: TGTGCCAGCAGTTACGCCGGGACAGGGGGATTCGGCACTGAAGCTTTCTTT.

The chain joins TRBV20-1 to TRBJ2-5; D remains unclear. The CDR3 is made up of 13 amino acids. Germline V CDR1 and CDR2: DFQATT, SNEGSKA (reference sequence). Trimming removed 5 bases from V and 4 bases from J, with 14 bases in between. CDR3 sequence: CSAPYPRPETQYF. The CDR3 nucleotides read TGCAGTGCTCCCTACCCGCGTCCAGAGACCCAGTACTTC.

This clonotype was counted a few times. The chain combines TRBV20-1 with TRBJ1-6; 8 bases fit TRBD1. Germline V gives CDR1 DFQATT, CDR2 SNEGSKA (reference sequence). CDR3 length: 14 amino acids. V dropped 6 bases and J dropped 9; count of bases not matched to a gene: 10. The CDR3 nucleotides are TGCAGTGCCCACCCCCAGGGGGCCCTTTCACCCCTCCACTTT. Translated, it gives CSAHPQGALSPLHF.

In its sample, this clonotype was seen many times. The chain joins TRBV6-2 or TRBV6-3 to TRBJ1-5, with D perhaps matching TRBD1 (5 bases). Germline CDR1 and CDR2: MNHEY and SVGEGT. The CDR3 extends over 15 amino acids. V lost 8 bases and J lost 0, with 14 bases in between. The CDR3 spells CASGHPSSSNQPQHF. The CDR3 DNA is TGTGCCAGCGGACATCCTTCGAGTAGCAATCAGCCCCAGCATTTT.

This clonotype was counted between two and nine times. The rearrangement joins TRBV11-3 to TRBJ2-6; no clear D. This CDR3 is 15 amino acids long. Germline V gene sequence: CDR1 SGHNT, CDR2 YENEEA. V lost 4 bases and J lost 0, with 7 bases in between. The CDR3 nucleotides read TGTGCCAGCAGCTCCCGTACCTCTGGGGCCAACGTCCTGACTTTC. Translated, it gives CASSSRTSGANVLTF.

The DNA for the CDR3 is TGCGCCAGCAGAGCTAGCGGGAAGTCCACAGAGACCCAGTACTTC. It yields the protein CASRASGKSTETQYF. The chain links TRBV5-1 to TRBJ2-5; 9 bases are shared with TRBD2. CDR3 length equals 15 residues. Germline values: CDR1 SGHRS, CDR2 YFSETQ. J was trimmed by 4 bases and V by 5 bases; bases with no gene match: 9.

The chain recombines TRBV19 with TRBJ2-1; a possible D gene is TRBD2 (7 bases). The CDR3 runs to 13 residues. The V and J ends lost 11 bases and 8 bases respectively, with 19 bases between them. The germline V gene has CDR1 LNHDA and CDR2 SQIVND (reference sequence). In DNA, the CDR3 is TGTGCCGCCGCTGGGGGCGGGAGCCATGAGCAGTTCTTC. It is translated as CAAAGGGSHEQFF.

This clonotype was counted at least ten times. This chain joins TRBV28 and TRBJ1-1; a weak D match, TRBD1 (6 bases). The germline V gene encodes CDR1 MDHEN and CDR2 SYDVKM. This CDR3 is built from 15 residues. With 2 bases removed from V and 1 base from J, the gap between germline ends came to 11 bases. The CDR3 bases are TGTGCCAGCAGTTTAGGGGGCAGCCCGAACACTGAAGCTTTCTTT. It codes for CASSLGGSPNTEAFF.

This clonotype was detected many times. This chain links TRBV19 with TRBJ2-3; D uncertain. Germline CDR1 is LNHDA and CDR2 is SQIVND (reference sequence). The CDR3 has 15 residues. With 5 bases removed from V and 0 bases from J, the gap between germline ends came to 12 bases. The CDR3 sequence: CASSPFDTSTDTQYF. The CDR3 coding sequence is TGTGCCAGTAGTCCGTTTGATACTAGCACAGATACGCAGTATTTT.

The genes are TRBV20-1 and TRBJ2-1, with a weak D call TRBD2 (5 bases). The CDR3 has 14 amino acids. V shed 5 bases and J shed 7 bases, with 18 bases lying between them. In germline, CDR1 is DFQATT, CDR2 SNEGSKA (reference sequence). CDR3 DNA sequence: TGCAGTGCTCCTATGTTACTAGGGTGGAATGAGCAGTTCTTC. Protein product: CSAPMLLGWNEQFF.

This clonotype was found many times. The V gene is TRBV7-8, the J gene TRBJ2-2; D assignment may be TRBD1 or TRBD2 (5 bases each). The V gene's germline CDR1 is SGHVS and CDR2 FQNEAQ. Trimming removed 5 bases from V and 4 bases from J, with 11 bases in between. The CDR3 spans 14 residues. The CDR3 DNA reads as TGTGCCAGCAGCCAAGGGACCGCCACCGGGGAGCTGTTTTTT. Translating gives CASSQGTATGELFF.

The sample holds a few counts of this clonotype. The CDR3 DNA is TGTGCCACCAGTGACCCGGGCGGACAGGGGAAAGAGACCCAGTACTTC. Translated: CATSDPGGQGKETQYF. The chain couples TRBV24-1 to TRBJ2-5, with 9 bases fitting TRBD1. Per germline, CDR1 KGHDR and CDR2 SFDVKD. The CDR3 loop spans 16 amino acids. V lost 4 bases and J lost 3; bases outside the gene matches: 8.

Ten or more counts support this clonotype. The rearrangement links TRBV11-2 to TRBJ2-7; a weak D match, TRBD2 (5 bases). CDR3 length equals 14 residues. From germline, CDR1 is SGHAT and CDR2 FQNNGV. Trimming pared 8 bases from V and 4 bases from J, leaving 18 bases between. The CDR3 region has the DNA TGTGCCAGCCGAAGATTGGGAGATCCTTACGAGCAGTACTTC. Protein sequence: CASRRLGDPYEQYF.

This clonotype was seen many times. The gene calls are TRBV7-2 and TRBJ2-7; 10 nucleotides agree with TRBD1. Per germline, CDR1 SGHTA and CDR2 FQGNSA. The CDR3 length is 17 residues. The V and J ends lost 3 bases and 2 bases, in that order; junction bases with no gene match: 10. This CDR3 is CASSFATGGSYAYEQYF. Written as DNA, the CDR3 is TGTGCCAGCAGCTTCGCGACAGGGGGCTCTTATGCCTACGAGCAGTACTTC.